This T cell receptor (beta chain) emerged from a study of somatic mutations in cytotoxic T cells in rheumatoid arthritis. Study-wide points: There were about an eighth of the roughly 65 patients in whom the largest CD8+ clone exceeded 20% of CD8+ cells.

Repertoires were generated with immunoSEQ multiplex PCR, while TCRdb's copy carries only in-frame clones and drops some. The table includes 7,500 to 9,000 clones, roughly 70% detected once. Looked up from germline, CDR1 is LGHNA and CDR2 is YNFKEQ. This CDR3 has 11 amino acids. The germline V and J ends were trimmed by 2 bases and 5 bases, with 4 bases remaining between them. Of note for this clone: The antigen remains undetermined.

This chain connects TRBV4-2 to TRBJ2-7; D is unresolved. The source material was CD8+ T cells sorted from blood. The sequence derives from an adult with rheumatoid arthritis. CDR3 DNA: TGTGCCAGCAGCCAAAGCGACGAGCAGTACTTC. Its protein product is CASSQSDEQYF.